This T cell receptor (beta chain) was recorded in a study of T cell responses to AZD1222 COVID-19 vaccine. Turning to the study itself: Second-dose recipients at about 4 or about 12 weeks were treated as one pooled group. Study-wide results and caveats: Researchers took repertoire samples only after the peak T cell response had come.

On this clone: Its cognate antigen is unknown.

CDR3 length: 15 amino acids. The V gene's germline CDR1 is MDHEN and CDR2 SYDVKM. Trimming took 6 bases from V and 7 from J; bases not matched to a gene: 12. The protocol was immunoSEQ multiplex PCR, while the TCRdb copy is restricted to in-frame clones and leaves out a portion. The repertoire consists of 95,000 to 110,000 clones, with 80% to 90% occurring once and the leading ten covering 20%. This clonotype was obtained from an adult in good health. The rearrangement links TRBV28 to TRBJ2-1; 7 bases fit TRBD1. The sequences come from peripheral blood, collected on day 0 of AZD1222 vaccination. CDR3 region: CASSSAADRENEQFF. DNA for the CDR3: TGTGCCAGCAGCAGCGCGGCTGACAGGGAAAATGAGCAGTTCTTC.